This TCR beta chain was recovered during a study of beta chain features in type 1 diabetes. General study results and limits: Moderate yet significant TCRB CDR3 shortening was seen in Type 1 diabetes patients in all four CD4+ subsets. Overrepresentation of cells with high TCR expression could result from cDNA sequencing. VDJ junctions sequenced from type 1 diabetes patients showed fewer insertions and more deletions. In the patient group, naive, central memory and Treg TCRB repertoires seemed more alike than in the healthy donor group. PCR could preferentially amplify shorter templates, alike in patients and controls.

Expressed TCRB transcripts got sequenced, as all isolated RNA was reverse transcribed. The method was immunoSEQ multiplex PCR; TCRdb's version includes in-frame clones alone and lacks a portion of them. The sample includes some 15,000 clones, around three quarters of them seen just once. V was clipped by 5 bases and J by 2 bases; unmatched bases: 9. Germline assignment: CDR1 SGHTA and CDR2 FQGNSA. The CDR3 is made up of 16 amino acids. This clone was seen only once. The target antigen is unknown. Sequencing input: Tregs from blood. The V gene is TRBV7-2, the J gene TRBJ2-3; TRBD2 aligns across 8 bases. This TCR was sampled from a man aged 25-40 years with type 1 diabetes. The CDR3 spells CASSQGAGGPTDTQYF. The CDR3 DNA follows: TGTGCCAGCAGCCAAGGGGCGGGGGGCCCCACAGATACGCAGTATTTT.